A single sample is the source of the 28 T cell receptor beta chains below, sequenced in a study of human T cells and chemical hapten exposure. Described time point: pre-sensitization, week 0. Treatment of the sample: therapeutic diphenylcyclopropenone sensitization with weekly scalp DPC. TCRdb passed the RACE reads through MiXCR, listing each CDR3 protein once. The table has approximately 370,000 distinct CDR3 sequences, approximately 5% seen once. The sequencing used whole blood, collected in connection with sensitization to the hapten diphenylcyclopropenone (DPC). These receptors all come from a woman aged 18-29 years with alopecia areata. Some clones in this sample may be carry-over from other donors' samples.

This chain joins TRBV11-1 and TRBJ2-7; perhaps TRBD1 as D (5 bases). Looked up from germline, CDR1 is SGHAT and CDR2 is FQDESV (reference sequence). The V end was cut by 4 bases, the J end by 4 bases, with 17 bases between. CDR3 size: 15 residues. CDR3 sequence reads: CASSSPETAIYEQYF. In DNA, the CDR3 is TGTGCCAGCAGCTCCCCCGAGACAGCGATATACGAGCAGTACTTC. The full variable domain, its missing parts supplied by reference TRBV11-1 and TRBJ2-7, is EAEVAQSPRYKITEKSQAVAFWCDPISGHATLYWYRQILGQGPELLVQFQDESVVDDSQLPKDRFSAERLKGVDSTLKIQPAELGDSAMYLCASSSPETAIYEQYFGPGTRLTVT.

In its sample, this clonotype was seen many times. The chain carries TRBV7-2 and TRBJ2-1, with D hard to call. The CDR3 sequence is 11 residues long. Trimming pared 1 base from V and 5 bases from J, leaving 0 bases between. Germline V gene lookup returns CDR1 SGHTA and CDR2 FQGNSA. CDR3 coding DNA: TGTGCCAGCAGCTTAGACAATGAGCAGTTCTTC. Amino acid sequence: CASSLDNEQFF.

This sequence joins TRBV2 and TRBJ1-2, with 8 nucleotides matching TRBD1. V shed 7 bases, J shed 1 base, and the junction held 8 bases outside the gene matches. The germline CDR1 and CDR2 sequences are SNHLY and FYNNEI. The length of the CDR3 is 15 residues. The DNA for the CDR3 is TGTGCCAGCACCGAAACAGGGGGAGATAACTATGGCTACACCTTC. As protein: CASTETGGDNYGYTF. Full variable domain (outside the CDR3, taken from reference TRBV2 and TRBJ1-2): EPEVTQTPSHQVTQMGQEVILRCVPISNHLYFYWYRQILGQKVEFLVSFYNNEISEKSEIFDDQFSVERPDGSNFTLKIRSTKLEDSAMYFCASTETGGDNYGYTFGSGTRLTVV.

The chain carries TRBV6-2 or TRBV6-3 and TRBJ2-7; 7 bases are shared with TRBD2. V was pared by 6 bases and J by 3 bases, with 11 bases of the junction left unmatched. The CDR3 extends over 15 amino acids. Germline CDR1 and CDR2: MNHEY and SVGEGT. The CDR3 sequence is CASSQSGGNLYEQYF. The DNA of the CDR3 is TGTGCCAGCAGCCAATCGGGGGGTAATCTCTACGAGCAGTACTTC.

This clonotype was seen ten or more times. This chain links TRBV5-1 with TRBJ2-3, with D perhaps given as TRBD1 or TRBD2 (5 bases each). CDR3 length equals 16 residues. The germline V gene has CDR1 SGHRS and CDR2 YFSETQ. Trimming left V 1 base short and J 2 bases short, with 14 bases between. The DNA of the CDR3 is TGCGCCAGCAGCTTGAGGGACGCCTGGCCCACAGATACGCAGTATTTT. As protein: CASSLRDAWPTDTQYF.

The chain carries TRBV12-5 and TRBJ2-7; D gene uncertain. V lost 5 bases and J 6 bases, leaving 14 bases between the germline ends. Germline-derived CDR1 and CDR2 are LGHNT and FRNRAP. This CDR3 has 13 residues. The CDR3 region is CASGTGSLGEQYF. DNA of the CDR3: TGTGCTAGTGGTACCGGGTCCTTAGGCGAGCAGTACTTC.

This clonotype was recorded at least ten times. Here the CDR3 reads CSAAKTGTGGPYEQYF. CDR3 coding DNA: TGCAGTGCTGCAAAAACCGGGACAGGTGGGCCCTACGAGCAGTACTTC. V usage is TRBV20-1 and J usage is TRBJ2-7; 8 bases map to TRBD1. The CDR3 contains 16 residues. Trimming removed 5 bases from V and 2 bases from J; junction bases left unmatched: 14. Germline-derived CDR1 and CDR2 are DFQATT and SNEGSKA (reference sequence).

This chain's CDR3 is CSVPGDLGDEQYF. CDR3 bases: TGCAGCGTTCCAGGGGATCTTGGGGACGAGCAGTACTTC. V is TRBV29-1 and J is TRBJ2-7; D may be TRBD1 (6 bases). CDR1 and CDR2 from the germline V gene are SQVTM and ANQGSEA. The CDR3 runs to 13 residues. Trimming took 5 bases from V and 5 from J, leaving 16 bases between them.

This clonotype occurred a few times. This chain joins TRBV4-2 and TRBJ1-5, with no clear D. The CDR3 spans 16 residues. Germline V gene sequence: CDR1 LGHNA, CDR2 YNFKEQ. The ends were cut back, 0 bases at V and 10 bases at J, with 19 bases in the middle. The CDR3 loop reads CASSQDRGPMKGPQHF. The CDR3 region has the DNA TGTGCCAGCAGCCAAGATCGCGGCCCCATGAAGGGTCCCCAGCATTTT.

This clonotype was recorded at least ten times. The chain is built from TRBV12-3 or TRBV12-4 and TRBJ1-1, with D hard to call. The V end was cut by 6 bases, the J end by 4 bases, with 9 bases between. This CDR3 contains 12 residues. The CDR3 is CASSLGVTEAFF. In nucleotides, the CDR3 is TGTGCCAGCAGCCTAGGAGTCACTGAAGCTTTCTTT.

The sample holds many counts of this clonotype. The chain employs TRBV10-3 and TRBJ1-5; D ambiguous. The CDR3 runs to 14 residues. Germline-derived CDR1 and CDR2 are ENHRY and SYGVKD. Trimming left V 0 bases short and J 3 bases short, with 6 bases between. The CDR3 DNA is TGTGCCATCAGTGAGTCCAAACTCAATCAGCCCCAGCATTTT. Translation gives CAISESKLNQPQHF.

In its sample, this clonotype was seen a few times. This chain joins TRBV20-1 and TRBJ1-1; maybe TRBD1 (6 bases). Germline V gene data show CDR1 as DFQATT and CDR2 as SNEGSKA (reference sequence). The CDR3 is 13 residues long. V was trimmed by 8 bases and J by 0 bases, leaving 13 bases between them. The CDR3 loop is CSSYRELNTEAFF. Written as DNA, the CDR3 is TGCAGTTCCTACAGGGAACTGAACACTGAAGCTTTCTTT.

In this sample, this clonotype turned up a few times. The rearrangement uses TRBV20-1 and TRBJ2-1, with 8 bases that match TRBD2. This CDR3 region has 15 residues. V shed 6 bases and J 2 bases; nucleotides not matched to a gene: 9. Looked up from germline, CDR1 is DFQATT and CDR2 is SNEGSKA (reference sequence). CDR3 bases: TGCAGTGCGGAGCTTAGCGGGGCCACCTACAATGAGCAGTTCTTC. Translating gives CSAELSGATYNEQFF.

The V call is TRBV4-1, the J call TRBJ2-1; 9 positions match TRBD2. The germline CDR1 and CDR2 sequences are MGHRA and YSYEKL. This CDR3 has 16 amino acids. V was clipped by 1 base and J by 14 bases; unmatched bases: 15. The CDR3 DNA reads TGCGCCAGCAGCCAAGCCACTAGCGGGCTCCCCCTCCGTGAGTTCTTC. Amino acids: CASSQATSGLPLREFF.

The sample holds a few counts of this clonotype. This chain connects TRBV5-4 to TRBJ2-7, with 9 bases that match TRBD1. CDR3 length: 13 residues. Trimming cost V 0 bases and J 6 bases; bases outside gene matches: 1. Per germline, CDR1 SGHNT and CDR2 YYREEE (reference sequence). The CDR3 is CASSLDRGPEQYF. In nucleotides, the CDR3 is TGTGCCAGCAGCTTGGACAGGGGGCCCGAGCAGTACTTC.

This clonotype was detected only a few times. J is TRBJ1-6 and V is TRBV6-5; D might be TRBD1 (5 bases). CDR1 and CDR2 from the germline V gene are MNHEY and SVGAGI. The V and J ends lost 5 bases and 8 bases respectively, with 10 bases between them. This CDR3 contains 13 residues. In DNA form, the CDR3 reads TGTGCCAGCAGTAGGGGCTGGGATTCACCCCTCCACTTT. This gives the protein CASSRGWDSPLHF.

In its sample, this clonotype was seen many times. The V call is TRBV29-1, the J call TRBJ2-6, with D unresolved. With 4 bases removed from V and 3 bases from J, the gap between germline ends came to 13 bases. CDR1 is SQVTM, CDR2 ANQGSEA, per germline. This CDR3 contains 15 residues. The CDR3 sequence is CSVALSADGANVLTF. The CDR3 nucleotides are TGCAGCGTTGCTCTATCGGCGGATGGGGCCAACGTCCTGACTTTC.

This clonotype was found many times. The chain uses TRBV12-5 and TRBJ2-1; maybe TRBD2 (5 bases). The ends were cut back, 0 bases at V and 5 bases at J, with 17 bases in the middle. Germline CDR1 LGHNT, CDR2 FRNRAP. The CDR3 contains 17 residues. The CDR3 reads CASGLVIGLADNNEQFF. CDR3 DNA: TGTGCTAGTGGTTTGGTGATTGGCCTAGCAGATAACAATGAGCAGTTCTTC.

There are many counts of this clonotype. This CDR3 is CASSLRGTDTYEQYF. As DNA, the CDR3 is TGTGCCAGCAGCCTACGAGGGACGGACACCTACGAGCAGTACTTC. The rearrangement links TRBV7-6 to TRBJ2-7, with D perhaps assigned TRBD1 or TRBD2 (5 bases each). Germline lookup yields CDR1 SGHVS and CDR2 FNYEAQ. V lost 5 bases, J lost 2 bases, and 16 bases lay in between. The CDR3 totals 15 residues. Looking up the rest from reference TRBV7-6 and TRBJ2-7 gives the full variable domain: GAGVSQSPRYKVTKRGQDVALRCDPISGHVSLYWYRQALGQGPEFLTYFNYEAQQDKSGLPNDRFSAERPEGSISTLTIQRTEQRDSAMYRCASSLRGTDTYEQYFGPGTRLTVT.

This clonotype was counted only a few times. This chain joins TRBV6-4 and TRBJ2-4; D is uncertain. The germline V gene has CDR1 MRHNA and CDR2 SNTAGT. Trimming removed 6 bases at V and 3 bases at J, with 6 bases between. This CDR3 region has 12 residues. CDR3 region: CASRPGKNIQYF. CDR3 sequence (DNA): TGTGCCAGCAGACCGGGCAAAAACATTCAGTACTTC.

At least ten counts were recorded for this clonotype. The J gene is TRBJ1-3, the V gene TRBV6-5; no clear D gene. With 0 bases removed from V and 1 base from J, the gap between germline ends came to 13 bases. Per germline, CDR1 MNHEY and CDR2 SVGAGI. The length of the CDR3 is 17 residues. The CDR3 loop reads CASSYSRLGHSGNTIYF. The CDR3 DNA reads as TGTGCCAGCAGTTACTCGAGACTGGGCCATTCTGGAAACACCATATATTTT.

This clonotype was picked up a small number of times. The rearrangement links TRBV6-1 to TRBJ1-5; 8 bases are a match to TRBD1. The CDR3 has 14 amino acids. Germline V gene data show CDR1 as MNHNS and CDR2 as SASEGT. Unmatched junction bases numbered 2, after V lost 6 bases and J lost 1 base. The DNA of the CDR3 is TGTGCCAGCAGACGACAGGGGAGCAATCAGCCCCAGCATTTT. Protein sequence: CASRRQGSNQPQHF.

This clonotype was counted at least ten times. The chain employs TRBV20-1 and TRBJ1-2; D not resolved. Trimming left V 3 bases short and J 4 bases short, with 9 bases between. The CDR3 is made up of 12 amino acids. Germline assignment: CDR1 DFQATT and CDR2 SNEGSKA (reference sequence). The CDR3 DNA sequence: TGCAGTGCTAGGGCCGTTAGCTATGGCTACACCTTC. This gives the protein CSARAVSYGYTF.

This chain connects TRBV4-3 to TRBJ2-3; no clear D. Trimming pared 1 base from V and 2 bases from J, leaving 7 bases between. The CDR3 consists of 14 residues. Germline V gene data show CDR1 as LGHNA and CDR2 as YSLEER. The CDR3 loop is CASSQGTYTDTQYF. DNA of the CDR3: TGCGCCAGCAGCCAAGGAACATACACAGATACGCAGTATTTT.

The rearrangement joins TRBV2 to TRBJ1-2; weak D call: TRBD1 (5 bases). The CDR3 is made up of 16 amino acids. Germline V gives CDR1 SNHLY, CDR2 FYNNEI. Trimming removed 2 bases at V and 4 bases at J, with 17 bases between. The CDR3 loop is CASSELGKGDPYGYTF. The CDR3 nucleotides are TGTGCCAGCAGTGAATTGGGGAAAGGGGACCCCTATGGCTACACCTTC.

The chain is built from TRBV18 and TRBJ1-6; D not resolved. V was shortened by 3 bases and J by 10 bases, with 16 bases between the two germline ends. The CDR3 covers 15 residues. In germline, CDR1 is KGHSH, CDR2 LQKENI. CDR3 in DNA: TGTGCCAGCTCACCTCCGAGTTCTCGGAGGTCACCCCTCCACTTT. It encodes CASSPPSSRRSPLHF.

The gene calls are TRBV5-1 and TRBJ2-2, with TRBD1 as a possible D gene (5 bases). V gave up 0 bases and J gave up 8 bases, with 14 bases separating them. The CDR3 contains 15 residues. Looked up from germline, CDR1 is SGHRS and CDR2 is YFSETQ. The CDR3: CASSLGDRSTGELFF. The CDR3, as DNA: TGCGCCAGCAGCTTGGGCGACAGATCGACAGGGGAGCTGTTTTTT. Using reference TRBV5-1 and TRBJ2-2 for the parts outside the CDR3, the full variable domain is KAGVTQTPRYLIKTRGQQVTLSCSPISGHRSVSWYQQTPGQGLQFLFEYFSETQRNKGNFPGRFSGRQFSNSRSEMNVSTLELGDSALYLCASSLGDRSTGELFFGEGSRLTVL.

The rearrangement links TRBV2 to TRBJ1-1; 7 positions agree with TRBD1. CDR1 and CDR2 (germline): SNHLY, FYNNEI. The CDR3 has 14 residues. The junction had 4 bases not matched to a gene; V was cut back by 2 bases and J by 4 bases. This CDR3 reads CASSEMGTATEAFF. The CDR3 nucleotides are TGTGCCAGCAGTGAAATGGGGACAGCCACTGAAGCTTTCTTT.